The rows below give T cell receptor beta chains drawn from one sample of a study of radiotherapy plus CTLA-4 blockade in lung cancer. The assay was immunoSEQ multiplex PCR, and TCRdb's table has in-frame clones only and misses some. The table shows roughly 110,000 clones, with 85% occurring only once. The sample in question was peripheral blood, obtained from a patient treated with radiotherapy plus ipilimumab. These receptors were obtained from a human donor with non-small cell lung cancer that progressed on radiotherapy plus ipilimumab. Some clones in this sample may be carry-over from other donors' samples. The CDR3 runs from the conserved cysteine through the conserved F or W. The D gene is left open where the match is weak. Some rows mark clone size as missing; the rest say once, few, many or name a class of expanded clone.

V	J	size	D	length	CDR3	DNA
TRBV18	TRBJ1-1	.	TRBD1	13	CASSPDRDTEAFF	TGTGCCAGCTCACCGGACAGGGACACTGAAGCTTTCTTT
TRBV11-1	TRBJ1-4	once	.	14	CASSPDDADEKLFF	TGTGCCAGCAGCCCCGATGATGCCGATGAAAAACTGTTTTTT
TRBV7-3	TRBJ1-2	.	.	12	CASSLPGQPPAF	TGTGCCAGCAGCCTACCCGGGCAGCCCCCCGCCTTC
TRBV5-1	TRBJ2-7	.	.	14	CASSLGRGFYEQYF	TGCGCTAGCAGCTTGGGACGGGGGTTTTACGAGCAGTACTTC
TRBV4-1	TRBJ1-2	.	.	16	CASSSRYQEANYGYTF	TGCGCCAGCAGCTCAAGATACCAGGAGGCTAACTATGGCTACACCTTC
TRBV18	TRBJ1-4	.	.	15	CASSPWSGGNEKLFF	TGTGCCAGCTCACCGTGGTCAGGTGGCAATGAAAAACTGTTTTTT
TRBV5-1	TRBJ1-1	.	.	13	CASSLGGFAEAFF	TGCGCCAGCAGCTTGGGTGGGTTCGCTGAAGCTTTCTTT
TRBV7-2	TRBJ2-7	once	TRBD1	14	CASSRETGDYEQYF	TGTGCCAGCAGCCGAGAGACAGGGGACTACGAGCAGTACTTC
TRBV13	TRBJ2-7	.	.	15	CASRIKGQSSYEQYF	TGTGCCAGCAGGATAAAGGGCCAGAGCTCCTACGAGCAGTACTTC
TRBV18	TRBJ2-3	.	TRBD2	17	CASSPRTSGGTTDTQYF	TGTGCCAGCTCACCCAGGACTAGCGGGGGGACCACAGATACGCAGTATTTT
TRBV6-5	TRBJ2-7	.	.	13	CASSYLMNGEQYF	TGTGCCAGCAGTTACCTAATGAACGGGGAGCAGTACTTC
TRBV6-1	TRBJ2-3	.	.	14	CASSVEVNTDTQYF	TGTGCCAGCAGTGTTGAAGTGAACACAGATACGCAGTATTTT
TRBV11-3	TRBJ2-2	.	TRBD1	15	CASSLGTGDTGELFF	TGTGCCAGCAGCTTAGGCACAGGGGACACCGGGGAGCTGTTTTTT
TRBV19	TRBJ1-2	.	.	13	CASTTGFPYGYTF	TGTGCCAGTACGACAGGCTTTCCCTATGGCTACACCTTC
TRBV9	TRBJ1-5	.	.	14	CASSVVGYNQPQHF	TGTGCCAGCAGCGTAGTAGGTTACAATCAGCCCCAGCATTTT
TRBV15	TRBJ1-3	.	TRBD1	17	CATSREWTGMSGNTIYF	TGTGCCACCAGCAGAGAGTGGACAGGGATGAGTGGAAACACCATATATTTT
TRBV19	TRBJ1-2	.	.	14	CASSIRDPLYGYTF	TGTGCCAGTAGTATACGGGATCCTCTCTATGGCTACACCTTC
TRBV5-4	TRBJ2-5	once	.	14	CASSLEQGEGTQYF	TGTGCCAGCAGCTTGGAGCAGGGGGAGGGGACCCAGTACTTC
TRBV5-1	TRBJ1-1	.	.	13	CASSLVSASEAFF	TGCGCCAGCAGCTTGGTAAGCGCCAGTGAAGCTTTCTTT
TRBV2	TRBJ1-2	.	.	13	CASSEQANYGYTF	TGTGCCAGCAGTGAGCAGGCTAACTATGGCTACACCTTC
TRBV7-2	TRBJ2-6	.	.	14	CASSLSTWANVLTF	TGTGCCAGCAGCTTAAGTACCTGGGCCAACGTCCTGACTTTC
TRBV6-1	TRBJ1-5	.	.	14	CASSKGGVGQPQHF	TGTGCCAGCAGTAAAGGTGGGGTGGGACAGCCCCAGCATTTT
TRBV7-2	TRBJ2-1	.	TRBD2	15	CASSPLAGSYNEQFF	TGTGCCAGCAGCCCACTAGCGGGGTCCTACAATGAGCAGTTCTTC
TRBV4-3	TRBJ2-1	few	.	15	CASSQRVYSYNEQFF	TGCGCCAGCAGCCAACGAGTCTACTCCTACAATGAGCAGTTCTTC
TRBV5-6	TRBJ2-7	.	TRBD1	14	CASSFGQGNYEQYF	TGTGCCAGCAGCTTCGGACAGGGAAACTACGAGCAGTACTTC
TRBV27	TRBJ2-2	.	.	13	CASSNGRAGELFF	TGTGCCAGCAGTAATGGGCGGGCCGGGGAGCTGTTTTTT
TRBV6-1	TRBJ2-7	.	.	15	CASSEAWSRGYEQYF	TGTGCCAGCAGTGAAGCATGGTCCAGGGGTTACGAGCAGTACTTC
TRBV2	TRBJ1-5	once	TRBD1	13	CASSMNRGQPQHF	TGTGCCAGCAGTATGAACAGGGGACAGCCCCAGCATTTT
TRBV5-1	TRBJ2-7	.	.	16	CASSLGGTGIAYEQYF	TGCGCCAGCAGCTTGGGGGGCACGGGAATAGCCTACGAGCAGTACTTC
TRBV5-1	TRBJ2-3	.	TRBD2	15	CASRPAPSGVNTQYF	TGCGCCAGCAGACCCGCACCTAGCGGGGTGAATACGCAGTATTTT
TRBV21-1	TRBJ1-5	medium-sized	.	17	CASSTYRGEFGNQPQHF	TGTGCCAGCAGCACCTACAGGGGGGAGTTCGGCAATCAGCCCCAGCATTTT
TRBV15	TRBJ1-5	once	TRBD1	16	CATSTGQGGSNQPQHF	TGTGCCACCAGCACCGGACAGGGGGGTAGCAATCAGCCCCAGCATTTT
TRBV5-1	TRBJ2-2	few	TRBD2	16	CASSPGLASGTGELFF	TGCGCCAGCAGCCCAGGACTAGCCTCGGGGACCGGGGAGCTGTTTTTT
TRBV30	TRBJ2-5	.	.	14	CAWSLTLSGGTQYF	TGTGCCTGGAGTCTTACCCTCAGTGGAGGGACCCAGTACTTC
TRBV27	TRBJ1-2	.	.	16	CASSLWGPGGNYGYTF	TGTGCCAGCAGTTTATGGGGGCCTGGGGGAAATTATGGCTACACCTTC
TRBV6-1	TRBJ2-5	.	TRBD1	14	CASRRQGAKETQYF	TGTGCCAGCAGGCGACAGGGGGCTAAAGAGACCCAGTACTTC
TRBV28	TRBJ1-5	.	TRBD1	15	CASSLSSGGGQPQHF	TGTGCCAGCAGTTTAAGTTCAGGGGGCGGTCAGCCCCAGCATTTT
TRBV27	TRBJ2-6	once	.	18	CASSLESGFPSGANVLTF	TGTGCCAGCAGTTTAGAATCAGGATTTCCCTCTGGGGCCAACGTCCTGACTTTC
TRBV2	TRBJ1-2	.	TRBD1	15	CASRPTGGRVYGYTF	TGTGCCAGCAGGCCGACAGGGGGAAGGGTCTATGGCTACACCTTC
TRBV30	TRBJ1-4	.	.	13	CAWSRVINEKLFF	TGTGCCTGGAGTAGGGTAATTAATGAAAAACTGTTTTTT
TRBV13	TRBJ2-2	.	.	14	CASSLGSDPGELFF	TGTGCCAGCAGCTTAGGAAGTGACCCCGGGGAGCTGTTTTTT
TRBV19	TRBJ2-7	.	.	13	CASSITVHYEQYF	TGTGCCAGTAGTATAACTGTCCACTACGAGCAGTACTTC
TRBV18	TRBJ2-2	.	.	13	CASSPGLTGELFF	TGTGCCAGCTCACCAGGGTTAACCGGGGAGCTGTTTTTT
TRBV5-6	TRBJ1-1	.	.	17	CASSFWISSELNTEAFF	TGTGCCAGCAGCTTTTGGATCTCTTCTGAACTGAACACTGAAGCTTTCTTT
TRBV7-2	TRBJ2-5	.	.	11	CASSPRETQYF	TGTGCCAGCAGCCCCCGGGAGACCCAGTACTTC
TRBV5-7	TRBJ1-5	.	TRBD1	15	CASRGDRARNQPQHF	TGTGCCAGCAGGGGGGACAGGGCGCGCAATCAGCCCCAGCATTTT
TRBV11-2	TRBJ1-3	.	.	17	CASSLSHDGRSGNTIYF	TGTGCCAGCAGCTTAAGCCACGACGGCCGATCTGGAAACACCATATATTTT
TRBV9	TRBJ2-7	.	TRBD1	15	CASSVAGQGFYEQYF	TGTGCCAGCAGCGTAGCAGGACAGGGGTTCTACGAGCAGTACTTC
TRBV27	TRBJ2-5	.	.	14	CASSFPPRQETQYF	TGTGCCAGCAGTTTTCCCCCGCGACAAGAGACCCAGTACTTC
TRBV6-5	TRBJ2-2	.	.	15	CASSLGYANTGELFF	TGTGCCAGCAGTCTTGGATATGCGAACACCGGGGAGCTGTTTTTT